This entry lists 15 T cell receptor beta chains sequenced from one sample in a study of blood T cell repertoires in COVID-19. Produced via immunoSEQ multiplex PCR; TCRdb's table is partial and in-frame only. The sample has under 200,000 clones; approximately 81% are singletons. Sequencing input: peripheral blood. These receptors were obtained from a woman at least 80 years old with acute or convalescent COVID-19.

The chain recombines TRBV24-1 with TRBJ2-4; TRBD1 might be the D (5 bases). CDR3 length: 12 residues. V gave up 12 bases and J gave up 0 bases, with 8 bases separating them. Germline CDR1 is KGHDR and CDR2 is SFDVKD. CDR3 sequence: CADRGAKNIQYF. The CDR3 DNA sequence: TGTGCCGATAGGGGAGCCAAAAACATTCAGTACTTC.

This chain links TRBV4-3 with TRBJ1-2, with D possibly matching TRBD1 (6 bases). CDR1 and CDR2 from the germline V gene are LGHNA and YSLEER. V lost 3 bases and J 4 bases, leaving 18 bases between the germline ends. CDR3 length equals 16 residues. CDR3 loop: CASSQGDRPTPYGYTF. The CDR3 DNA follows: TGCGCCAGCAGCCAGGGCGACAGGCCGACGCCCTATGGCTACACCTTC.

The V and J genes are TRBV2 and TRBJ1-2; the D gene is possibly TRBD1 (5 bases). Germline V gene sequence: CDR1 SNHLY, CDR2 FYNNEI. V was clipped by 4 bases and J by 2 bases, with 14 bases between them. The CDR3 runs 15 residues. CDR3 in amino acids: CASSGGGTLNYGYTF. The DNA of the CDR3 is TGTGCCAGCAGTGGGGGGGGGACTCTCAACTATGGCTACACCTTC.

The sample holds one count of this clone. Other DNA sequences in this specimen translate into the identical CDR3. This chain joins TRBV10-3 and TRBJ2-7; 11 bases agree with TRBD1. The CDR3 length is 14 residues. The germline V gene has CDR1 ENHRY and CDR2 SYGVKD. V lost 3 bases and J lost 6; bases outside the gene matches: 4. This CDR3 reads CAISEGQGASEQYF. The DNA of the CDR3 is TGTGCCATCAGTGAAGGACAGGGGGCTAGCGAGCAGTACTTC.

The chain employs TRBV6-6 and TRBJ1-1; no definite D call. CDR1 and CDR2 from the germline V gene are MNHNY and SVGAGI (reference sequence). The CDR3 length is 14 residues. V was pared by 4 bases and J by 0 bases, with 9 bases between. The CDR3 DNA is TGTGCCAGCAGTTTTGAGCGACTGAACACTGAAGCTTTCTTT. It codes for CASSFERLNTEAFF.

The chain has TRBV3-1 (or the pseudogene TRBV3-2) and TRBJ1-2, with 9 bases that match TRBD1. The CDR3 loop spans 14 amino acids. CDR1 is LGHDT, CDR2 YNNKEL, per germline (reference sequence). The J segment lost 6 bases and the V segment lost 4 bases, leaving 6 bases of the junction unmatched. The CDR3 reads CASSPTGGSNGYTF. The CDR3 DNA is TGTGCCAGCAGCCCGACAGGGGGTTCGAATGGCTACACCTTC.

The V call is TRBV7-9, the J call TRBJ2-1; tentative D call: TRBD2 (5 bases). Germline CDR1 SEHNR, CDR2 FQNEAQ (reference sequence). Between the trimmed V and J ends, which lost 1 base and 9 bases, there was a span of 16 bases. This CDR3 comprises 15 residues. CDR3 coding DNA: TGTGCCAGCAGCTTAGGAGGCCTAGGCGGAGGTGAGCAGTTCTTC. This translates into CASSLGGLGGGEQFF.

This CDR3 is CASSLDSRNTEAFF. Written as DNA, the CDR3 is TGTGCCAGCAGCCTGGACAGTCGAAACACTGAAGCTTTCTTT. This chain links TRBV9 with TRBJ1-1, with a possible D match to TRBD1 (6 bases). This CDR3 has 14 residues. V lost 4 bases and J 2 bases, leaving 12 bases between the germline ends. Germline loops: CDR1 SGDLS, CDR2 YYNGEE.

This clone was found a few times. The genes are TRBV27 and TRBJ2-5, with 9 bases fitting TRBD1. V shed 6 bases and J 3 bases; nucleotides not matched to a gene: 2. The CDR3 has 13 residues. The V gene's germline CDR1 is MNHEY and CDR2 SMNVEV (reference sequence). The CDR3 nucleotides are TGTGCCAGCAGGAGGACAGGGGAAGAGACCCAGTACTTC. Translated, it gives CASRRTGEETQYF.

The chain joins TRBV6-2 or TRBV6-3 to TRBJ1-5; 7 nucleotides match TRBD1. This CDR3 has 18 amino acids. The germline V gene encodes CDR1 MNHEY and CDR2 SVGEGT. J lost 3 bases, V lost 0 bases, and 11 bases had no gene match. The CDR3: CASSYSRQGGPLNQPQHF. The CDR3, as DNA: TGTGCCAGCAGTTACTCCAGACAGGGAGGCCCACTCAATCAGCCCCAGCATTTT.

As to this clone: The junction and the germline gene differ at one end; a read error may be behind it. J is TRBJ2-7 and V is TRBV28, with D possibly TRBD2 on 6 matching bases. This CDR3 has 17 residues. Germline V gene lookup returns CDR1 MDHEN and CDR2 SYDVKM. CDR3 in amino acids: CAISSGRRARESYEQYF. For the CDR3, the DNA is TGTGCCATCAGTTCCGGTAGGAGGGCGCGAGAGTCCTACGAGCAGTACTTC.

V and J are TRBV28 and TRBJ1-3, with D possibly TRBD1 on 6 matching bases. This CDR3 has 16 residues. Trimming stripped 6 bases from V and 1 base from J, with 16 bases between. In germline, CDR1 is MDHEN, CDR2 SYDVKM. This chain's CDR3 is CASSSRIRGSGNTIYF. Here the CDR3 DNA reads TGTGCCAGCAGCTCCAGAATCAGGGGTTCTGGAAACACCATATATTTT.

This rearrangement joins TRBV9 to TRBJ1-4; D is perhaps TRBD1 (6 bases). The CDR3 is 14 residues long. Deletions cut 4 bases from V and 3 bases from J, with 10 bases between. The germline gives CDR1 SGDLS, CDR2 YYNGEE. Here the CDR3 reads CASSPGQPNEKLFF. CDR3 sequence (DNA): TGTGCCAGCAGCCCCGGACAGCCTAATGAAAAACTGTTTTTT.

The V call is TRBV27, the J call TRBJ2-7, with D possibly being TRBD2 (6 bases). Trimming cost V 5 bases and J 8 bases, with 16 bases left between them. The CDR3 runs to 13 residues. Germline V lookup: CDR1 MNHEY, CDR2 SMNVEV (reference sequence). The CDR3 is CASSPTGRGKQYF. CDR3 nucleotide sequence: TGTGCCAGCAGTCCTACGGGCCGGGGGAAGCAGTACTTC.

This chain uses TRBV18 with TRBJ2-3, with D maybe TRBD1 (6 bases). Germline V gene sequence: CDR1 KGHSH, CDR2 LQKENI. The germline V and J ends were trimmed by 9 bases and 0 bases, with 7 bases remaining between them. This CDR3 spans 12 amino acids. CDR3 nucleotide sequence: TGTGCCAGTACAGGGAGCACAGATACGCAGTATTTT. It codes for CASTGSTDTQYF.